A selection of T cell receptor beta chains follows, all from one sample in a study of T cells in Graves' hyperthyroidism and ophthalmopathy. TCRdb re-analysed the multiplex PCR reads in MiXCR, keeping a single row per CDR3 protein. The sample lists more than 500,000 distinct CDR3 sequences, roughly a sixth occurring once. Input material: blood. The source of these receptors is a woman aged 25 to 39 with Graves' ophthalmopathy. CDR3s include the opening cysteine and the closing phenylalanine or tryptophan. The D gene is left open where the match is weak. Only part of the rows carry a size: once, few, many, or a class if the clone is expanded.

14,-,TRBV11-2,TRBJ2-1,many,CASSYRLVAHEQFF,TGTGCCAGCAGCTATCGTTTAGTGGCCCATGAGCAGTTCTTC
15,TRBD1,TRBV7-2,TRBJ1-4,-,CASSTPGTGGEKLFF,TGTGCCAGCAGCACCCCCGGGACAGGGGGGGAAAAACTGTTTTTT
17,TRBD2,TRBV14,TRBJ2-2,-,CASSPGLAGGPDGELFF,TGTGCCAGCAGCCCCGGACTAGCGGGAGGGCCGGACGGGGAGCTGTTTTTT
17,TRBD2,TRBV6-2/TRBV6-3,TRBJ2-3,many,CASSYSGLAGASDTQYF,TGTGCCAGCAGTTACTCCGGACTAGCGGGAGCATCTGATACGCAGTATTTT
13,TRBD2,TRBV12-3/TRBV12-4,TRBJ2-7,many,CASGDSGTYEQYF,TGTGCCAGCGGCGATAGCGGGACGTACGAGCAGTACTTC
15,TRBD2,TRBV7-2,TRBJ2-2,-,CASSLGGSRAGELFF,TGTGCCAGCAGCTTAGGCGGGAGTAGGGCCGGGGAGCTGTTTTTT
18,TRBD2,TRBV6-6,TRBJ2-1,few,CASSYSEYSGRAGDEQFF,TGTGCCAGCAGTTACTCCGAATATAGCGGGAGGGCCGGGGATGAGCAGTTCTTC
13,-,TRBV11-2,TRBJ2-7,few,CASSLKVINEQYF,TGTGCCAGCAGCTTAAAGGTGATTAACGAGCAGTACTTC
14,-,TRBV28,TRBJ1-1,many,CASNLPGGRIEAFF,TGTGCCAGCAACCTCCCGGGAGGGCGTATTGAAGCTTTCTTT
14,-,TRBV28,TRBJ2-7,-,CASSSRDGLGEQYF,TGTGCCAGCAGTTCCCGGGACGGGCTCGGGGAGCAGTACTTC
14,-,TRBV7-6,TRBJ2-7,many,CASSLQGFSYEQYF,TGTGCCAGCAGCTTACAAGGGTTCTCCTACGAGCAGTACTTC
13,-,TRBV4-1,TRBJ2-7,-,CASSLYNRDEQYF,TGCGCCAGCAGCCTTTACAACCGGGACGAGCAGTACTTC
14,-,TRBV28,TRBJ1-1,many,CASSPAVLNTEAFF,TGTGCCAGCAGCCCTGCAGTTTTGAACACTGAAGCTTTCTTT
13,-,TRBV11-3,TRBJ1-2,many,CASSLSGYYGYTF,TGTGCCAGCAGCTTATCGGGGTACTATGGCTACACCTTC
15,-,TRBV28,TRBJ2-7,once,CASSYGGGQNYEQYF,TGTGCCAGCAGTTATGGAGGGGGACAGAACTACGAGCAGTACTTC
15,-,TRBV5-1,TRBJ2-3,many,CASSLAQGGSDTQYF,TGCGCCAGCAGCTTGGCACAGGGAGGGTCAGATACGCAGTATTTT
15,TRBD1,TRBV20-1,TRBJ2-2,many,CSARAGTANTGELFF,TGCAGTGCTAGAGCGGGGACAGCGAACACCGGGGAGCTGTTTTTT
13,-,TRBV27,TRBJ1-5,-,CASSPREFQPQHF,TGTGCCAGCAGTCCGAGGGAGTTTCAGCCCCAGCATTTT
15,-,TRBV6-2/TRBV6-3,TRBJ2-7,-,CASSDGQVRTYEQYF,TGTGCCAGCAGCGATGGGCAGGTCCGAACCTACGAGCAGTACTTC
16,-,TRBV28,TRBJ2-7,many,CASSRGVGVLSWEQYF,TGTGCCAGCAGCCGCGGGGTGGGTGTCTTGTCGTGGGAGCAGTACTTC
14,TRBD1,TRBV18,TRBJ2-7,many,CASSLGTGELQQYF,TGTGCCAGCTCCCTTGGGACAGGGGAGCTGCAGCAGTACTTC